These T cell receptor beta chains were read from a single sample in a study of blood T cell repertoires in COVID-19. Sequenced by immunoSEQ multiplex PCR; TCRdb stores in-frame clones only, minus some. The profile shows some 200,000 clones, roughly 90% of them singletons. Sequencing was carried out using peripheral blood. These receptors were taken from a man aged 50 to 60 with COVID-19, enrolled during active disease. The conserved cysteine and the conserved F or W are not part of the CDR3 here. The order of the fields is V gene, J gene, CDR3 protein.

>TRBV7-6|TRBJ2-3
ASSLRVGGKADTQY
>TRBV11-1|TRBJ2-7
ASSLPSGLSYEQY
>TRBV7-2|TRBJ2-2
ASILRWGGGELF
>TRBV3-1/TRBV3-2|TRBJ2-3
ASSQEWASGRTDTQY
>TRBV6-5|TRBJ2-7
ASSYSGGSFYEQY
>TRBV19|TRBJ2-7
ASSNSLGGYEQY
>TRBV29-1|TRBJ2-1
SVDSLSGRFGEQF
>TRBV19|TRBJ2-6
ASERLSGANVLT
>TRBV6-6|TRBJ1-1
ATLLDRAAEAF
>TRBV4-1|TRBJ1-1
ASSQASVGGEAF
>TRBV5-6|TRBJ1-1
ASTSNAGGLNTEAF
>TRBV6-6|TRBJ2-7
ASSYLDRVLWEQY
>TRBV24-1|TRBJ1-1
ATSPPVAGVEAF
>TRBV30|TRBJ2-3
ASTRQGTDTQY
>TRBV9|TRBJ2-7
ASSELAGAGEQY
>TRBV10-1|TRBJ2-3
ASSPGQDTGGTDTQY
>TRBV7-9|TRBJ2-1
VEGEKEQF
>TRBV29-1|TRBJ2-7
SSLSGSHEQY
>TRBV23-1|TRBJ1-2
ASRQTANYGYT
>TRBV7-3|TRBJ1-1
ASSLTSGDTEAF
>TRBV6-1|TRBJ1-3
ASSEAGQGSGNTIY
>TRBV19|TRBJ2-1
ASSPLSGGAASYNEQF
>TRBV27|TRBJ1-2
ASSTGGEGYT
>TRBV6-5|TRBJ2-7
ASRDGTGADEQY
>TRBV9|TRBJ2-3
ASSVDGGRGTDTQY
>TRBV14|TRBJ1-2
ASSQLGQTYGYT
>TRBV2|TRBJ2-3
ASSDSNTDTQY
>TRBV5-4|TRBJ2-1
ASRIQGSYNEQF
>TRBV10-1|TRBJ2-7
ASSEGLGGVYEQY
>TRBV5-4|TRBJ2-7
ASSLAGGRGSSYEQY
>TRBV6-4|TRBJ1-6
ASSAQPSFGQGERGSPLH
>TRBV18|TRBJ2-7
ASRPTVTGFEQY
>TRBV10-3|TRBJ2-3
AIRTGDTDTQY
>TRBV21-1|TRBJ1-1
ARSWEGPTEAF
>TRBV10-3|TRBJ2-1
AISATSVDEQF
>TRBV5-1|TRBJ1-6
ASRSDRDNSPLH
>TRBV19|TRBJ1-1
ASSIVVDTGNTEAF
>TRBV28|TRBJ1-1
ASSFYQQGTF
>TRBV5-1|TRBJ2-1
ASSLGVAGAYNEQF
>TRBV28|TRBJ2-7
ASSLTRDREPRNEQY
>TRBV10-2|TRBJ1-6
ASGAGPRGRYGSPLH
>TRBV6-5|TRBJ2-7
ASSRTFSYEQY
>TRBV5-4|TRBJ2-5
ASTSPAGPQETQY
>TRBV6-2/TRBV6-3|TRBJ2-1
ASSPERGSYNEQF
>TRBV5-1|TRBJ2-1
ASSTGAGGNNEQF
>TRBV5-6|TRBJ1-4
ASSSFGEGNEKLF
>TRBV7-9|TRBJ2-1
ASSLGAGGPSYNEQF
>TRBV6-5|TRBJ1-5
ASRADRGQPQH
>TRBV27|TRBJ1-5
ASSAWTGIPNQPQH
>TRBV2|TRBJ1-3
ASRTQGNTIY
>TRBV19|TRBJ2-1
ASSTDRVSGGTNEQF
>TRBV11-2|TRBJ1-6
ASSLVGRGNSPLH
>TRBV7-9|TRBJ2-2
ASTDGIYTGELF